A few counts support the clone carrying this TCR beta chain. Its target is unknown. Per the germline V gene, CDR1 is PRHDT and CDR2 is FYEKMQ (reference sequence). V lost 3 bases and J lost 3, with 15 bases in between. There are 15 residues in the CDR3. This specimen comes from a study of beta chain features in type 1 diabetes. Study as a whole: Examination covered around 98 million sorted cells spanning all samples.

Expressed TCRB transcripts were sequenced, since all the RNA that had been isolated was reverse transcribed. Assay: immunoSEQ multiplex PCR; the TCRdb copy retains only in-frame clones and omits some. The sample carries over 600,000 clones, around 12% recorded once. Via CD45RO/CCR7/CD25/CD127/CD95/CD27, cells of the CD4+ naive, central memory, regulatory and stem cell-like memory subsets were sorted. Purities over 98% were achieved in all sorted populations. Whole-study results and caveats: Amplification by PCR could prefer shorter templates, with the same effect in patients and controls. Among patients with Type 1 diabetes, TCRB CDR3s were moderately but significantly shorter in every one of the four CD4+ subsets.

The TCR sequence derives from a young man with type 1 diabetes. The material sequenced was naive CD4+ T cells from blood. The chain combines TRBV13 with TRBJ2-7, with D possibly matching TRBD1 (6 bases). This chain's CDR3 is CASSFTTGPFYEQYF. Written as DNA, the CDR3 is TGTGCCAGCAGCTTCACAACAGGGCCATTCTACGAGCAGTACTTC.